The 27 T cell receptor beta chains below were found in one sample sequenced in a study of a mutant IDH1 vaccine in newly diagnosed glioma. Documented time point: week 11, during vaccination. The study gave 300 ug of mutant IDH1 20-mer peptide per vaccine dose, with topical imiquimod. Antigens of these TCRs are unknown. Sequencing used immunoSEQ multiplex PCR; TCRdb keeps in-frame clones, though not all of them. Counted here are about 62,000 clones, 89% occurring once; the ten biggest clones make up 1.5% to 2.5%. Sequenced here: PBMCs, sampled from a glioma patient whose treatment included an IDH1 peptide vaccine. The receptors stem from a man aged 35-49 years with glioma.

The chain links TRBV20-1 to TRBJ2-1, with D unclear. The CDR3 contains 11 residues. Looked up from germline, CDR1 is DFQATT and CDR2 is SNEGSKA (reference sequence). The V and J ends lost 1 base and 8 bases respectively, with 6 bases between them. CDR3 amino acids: CSARVFHEQFF. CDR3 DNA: TGCAGTGCTAGAGTGTTCCATGAGCAGTTCTTC.

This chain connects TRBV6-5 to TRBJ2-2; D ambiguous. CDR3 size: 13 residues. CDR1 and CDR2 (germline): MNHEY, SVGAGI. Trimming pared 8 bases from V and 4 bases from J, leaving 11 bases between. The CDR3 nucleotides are TGTGCCAGCGGACGTACTGCCACCGGGGAGCTGTTTTTT. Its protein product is CASGRTATGELFF.

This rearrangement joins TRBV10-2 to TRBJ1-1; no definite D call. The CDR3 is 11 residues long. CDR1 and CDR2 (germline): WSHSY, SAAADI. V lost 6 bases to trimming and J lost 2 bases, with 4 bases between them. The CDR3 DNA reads TGCGCCAGCAGGGTCAACACTGAAGCTTTCTTT. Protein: CASRVNTEAFF.

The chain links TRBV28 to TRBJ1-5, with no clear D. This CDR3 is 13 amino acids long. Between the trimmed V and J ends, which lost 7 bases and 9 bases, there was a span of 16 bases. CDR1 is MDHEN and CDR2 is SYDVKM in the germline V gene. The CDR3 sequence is CASTFESVGPQHF. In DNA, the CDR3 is TGTGCCAGCACCTTTGAAAGCGTCGGGCCCCAGCATTTT.

The CDR3 here is CASSQVGEGPYEQYF. In DNA, the CDR3 is TGTGCCAGCAGCCAAGTAGGTGAAGGACCCTACGAGCAGTACTTC. The chain is built from TRBV4-2 and TRBJ2-7, with D unclear. CDR1 is LGHNA and CDR2 is YNFKEQ in the germline V gene. V was trimmed by 1 base and J by 2 bases, leaving 12 bases between them. The length of the CDR3 is 15 residues.

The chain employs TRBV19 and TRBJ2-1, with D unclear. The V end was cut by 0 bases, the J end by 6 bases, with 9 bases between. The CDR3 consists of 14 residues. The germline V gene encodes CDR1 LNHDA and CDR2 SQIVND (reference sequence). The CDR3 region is CASSIDTGRNEQFF. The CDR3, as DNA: TGTGCCAGTAGTATAGATACCGGCCGCAATGAGCAGTTCTTC.

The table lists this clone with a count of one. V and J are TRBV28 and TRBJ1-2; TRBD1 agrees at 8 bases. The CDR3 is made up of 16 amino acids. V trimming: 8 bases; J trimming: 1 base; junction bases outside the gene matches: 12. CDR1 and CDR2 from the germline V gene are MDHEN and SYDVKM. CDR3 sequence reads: CASQTRLTGDNYGYTF. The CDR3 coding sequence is TGTGCCAGCCAAACAAGATTGACAGGGGATAACTATGGCTACACCTTC.

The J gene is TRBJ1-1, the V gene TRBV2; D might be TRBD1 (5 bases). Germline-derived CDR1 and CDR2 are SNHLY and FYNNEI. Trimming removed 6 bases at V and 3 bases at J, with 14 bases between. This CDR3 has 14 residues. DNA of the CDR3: TGTGCCAGCAGGATGCGTTGGGGGGACACTGAAGCTTTCTTT. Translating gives CASRMRWGDTEAFF.

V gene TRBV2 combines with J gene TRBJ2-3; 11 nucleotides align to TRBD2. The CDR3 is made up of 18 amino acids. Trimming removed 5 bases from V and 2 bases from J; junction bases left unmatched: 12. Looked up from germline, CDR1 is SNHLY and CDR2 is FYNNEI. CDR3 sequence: CASSRTALAGVFTDTQYF. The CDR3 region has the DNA TGTGCCAGCAGTCGAACGGCACTAGCGGGGGTGTTCACAGATACGCAGTATTTT. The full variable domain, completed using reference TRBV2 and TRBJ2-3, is EPEVTQTPSHQVTQMGQEVILRCVPISNHLYFYWYRQILGQKVEFLVSFYNNEISEKSEIFDDQFSVERPDGSNFTLKIRSTKLEDSAMYFCASSRTALAGVFTDTQYFGPGTRLTVL.

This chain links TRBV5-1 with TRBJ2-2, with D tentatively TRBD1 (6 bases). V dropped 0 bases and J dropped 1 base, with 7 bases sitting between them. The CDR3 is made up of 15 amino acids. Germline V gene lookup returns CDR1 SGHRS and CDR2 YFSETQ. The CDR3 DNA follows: TGCGCCAGCAGCTTGGGCAGGGGGAACACCGGGGAGCTGTTTTTT. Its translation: CASSLGRGNTGELFF.

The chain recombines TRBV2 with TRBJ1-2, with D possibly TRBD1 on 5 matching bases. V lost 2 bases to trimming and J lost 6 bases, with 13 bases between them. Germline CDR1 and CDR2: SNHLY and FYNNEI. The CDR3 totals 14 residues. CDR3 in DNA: TGTGCCAGCAGTGAAACGGAGGGGAGAAATGGCTACACCTTC. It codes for CASSETEGRNGYTF.

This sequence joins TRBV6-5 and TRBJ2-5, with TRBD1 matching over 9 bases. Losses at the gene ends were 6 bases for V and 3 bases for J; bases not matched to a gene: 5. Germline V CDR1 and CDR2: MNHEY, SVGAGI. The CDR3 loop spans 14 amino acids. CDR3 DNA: TGTGCCAGCAGACAGGGACAGGGAAAAGAGACCCAGTACTTC. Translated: CASRQGQGKETQYF.

The chain's CDR3 is CASSPDPRGGYEQYF. Here the CDR3 DNA reads TGTGCCAGCAGCCCAGATCCCCGGGGTGGCTACGAGCAGTACTTC. The rearrangement joins TRBV27 to TRBJ2-7; a weak D match, TRBD2 (5 bases). The CDR3 runs to 15 residues. Germline-derived CDR1 and CDR2 are MNHEY and SMNVEV (reference sequence). V dropped 6 bases and J dropped 3 bases, with 18 bases sitting between them.

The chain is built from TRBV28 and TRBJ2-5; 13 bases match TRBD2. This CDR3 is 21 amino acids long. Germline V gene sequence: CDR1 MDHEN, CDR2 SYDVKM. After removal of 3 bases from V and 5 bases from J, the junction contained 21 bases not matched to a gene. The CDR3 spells CASSFPPTSGGASSRVETQYF. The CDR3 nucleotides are TGTGCCAGCAGTTTCCCCCCCACTAGCGGGGGGGCGTCAAGTAGGGTCGAGACCCAGTACTTC.

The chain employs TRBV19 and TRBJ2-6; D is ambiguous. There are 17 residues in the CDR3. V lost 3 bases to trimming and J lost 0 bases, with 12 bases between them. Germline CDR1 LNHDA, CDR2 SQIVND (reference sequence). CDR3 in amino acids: CASSMVSRDSGANVLTF. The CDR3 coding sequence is TGTGCCAGTAGTATGGTCAGCCGTGACTCTGGGGCCAACGTCCTGACTTTC.

The CDR3 DNA follows: TGCGCCAGCAGCCAAACTCAACCAGAAAACACTGAAGCTTTCTTT. As protein: CASSQTQPENTEAFF. The chain uses TRBV4-1 and TRBJ1-1; D call uncertain. Trimming took off 2 bases at V and 2 bases at J, with 12 bases between the two ends. Germline V gives CDR1 MGHRA, CDR2 YSYEKL. The CDR3 length is 15 residues.

CDR3 sequence (DNA): TGCGCCAGCAGCTTGGATAACCCCCTTATAGATACGCAGTATTTT. It translates to CASSLDNPLIDTQYF. V is TRBV5-1 and J is TRBJ2-3; no reliable D call. Trimming shortened V by 0 bases and J by 5 bases, and 13 bases separated the two germline ends. The CDR3 is 15 amino acids. Germline-derived CDR1 and CDR2 are SGHRS and YFSETQ.

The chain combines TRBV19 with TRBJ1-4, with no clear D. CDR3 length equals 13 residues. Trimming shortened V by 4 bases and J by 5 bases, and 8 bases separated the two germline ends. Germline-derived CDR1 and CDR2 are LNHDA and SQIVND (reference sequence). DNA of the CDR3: TGTGCCAGTAGTAATCGACGGAATGAAAAACTGTTTTTT. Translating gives CASSNRRNEKLFF.

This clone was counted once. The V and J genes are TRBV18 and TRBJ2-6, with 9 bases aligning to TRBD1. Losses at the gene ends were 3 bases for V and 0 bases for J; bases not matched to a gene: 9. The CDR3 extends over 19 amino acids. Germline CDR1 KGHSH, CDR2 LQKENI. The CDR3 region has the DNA TGTGCCAGCTCACCCAACGTCCCGGGACAGGGCTCTGGGGCCAACGTCCTGACTTTC. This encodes CASSPNVPGQGSGANVLTF.

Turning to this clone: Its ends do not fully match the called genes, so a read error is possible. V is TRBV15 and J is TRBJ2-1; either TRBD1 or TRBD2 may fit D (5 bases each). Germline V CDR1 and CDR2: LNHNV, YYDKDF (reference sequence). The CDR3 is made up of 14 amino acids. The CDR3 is CASSRDGGFNEQFF. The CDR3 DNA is TGTGCCAGCAGCCGGGACGGAGGTTTCAATGAGCAGTTCTTC.

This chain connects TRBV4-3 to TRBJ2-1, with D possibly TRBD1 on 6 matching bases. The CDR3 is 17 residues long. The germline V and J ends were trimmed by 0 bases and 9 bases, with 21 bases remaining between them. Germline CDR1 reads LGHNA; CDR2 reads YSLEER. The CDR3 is CASSQDLGRGSVGEQFF. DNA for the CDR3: TGCGCCAGCAGCCAAGATCTGGGCAGGGGATCAGTTGGTGAGCAGTTCTTC.

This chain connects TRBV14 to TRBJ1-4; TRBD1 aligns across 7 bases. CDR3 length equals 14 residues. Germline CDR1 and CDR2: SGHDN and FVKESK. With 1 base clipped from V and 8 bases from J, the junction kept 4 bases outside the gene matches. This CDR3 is CASSQGQGVEKLFF. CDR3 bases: TGTGCCAGCAGCCAAGGCCAGGGGGTCGAAAAACTGTTTTTT.

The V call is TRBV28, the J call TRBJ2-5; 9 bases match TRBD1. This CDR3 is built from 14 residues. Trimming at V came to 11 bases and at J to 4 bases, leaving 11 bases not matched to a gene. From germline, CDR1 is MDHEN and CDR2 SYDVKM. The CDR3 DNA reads TGTGCCGGCGGCCGGGACAGGGAGCGAGAGACCCAGTACTTC. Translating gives CAGGRDRERETQYF.

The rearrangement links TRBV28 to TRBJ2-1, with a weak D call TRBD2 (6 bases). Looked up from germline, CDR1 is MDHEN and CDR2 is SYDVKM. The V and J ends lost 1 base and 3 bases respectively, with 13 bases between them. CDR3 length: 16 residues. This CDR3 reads CASSLFSGGFYNEQFF. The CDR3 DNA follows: TGTGCCAGCAGTTTATTTTCCGGGGGATTCTACAATGAGCAGTTCTTC.

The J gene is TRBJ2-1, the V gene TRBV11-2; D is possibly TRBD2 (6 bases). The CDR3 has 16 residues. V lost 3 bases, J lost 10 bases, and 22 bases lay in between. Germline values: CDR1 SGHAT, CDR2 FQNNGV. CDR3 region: CASSFHHSPGAGEQFF. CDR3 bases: TGTGCCAGCAGCTTCCACCATTCTCCAGGCGCGGGAGAGCAGTTCTTC.

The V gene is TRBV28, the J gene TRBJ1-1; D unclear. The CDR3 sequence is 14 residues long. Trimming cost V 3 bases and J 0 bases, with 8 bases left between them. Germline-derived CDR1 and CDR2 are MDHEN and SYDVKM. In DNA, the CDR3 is TGTGCCAGCAGTTTTTTTGATCTGAACACTGAAGCTTTCTTT. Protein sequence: CASSFFDLNTEAFF.

CDR3 nucleotides: TGCGCCAGCAGCTTGGCGGGCGGCCGTCCGGGAGGCTACACCTTC. This gives the protein CASSLAGGRPGGYTF. The chain joins TRBV5-1 to TRBJ1-2, with D unclear. CDR1 SGHRS and CDR2 YFSETQ come from the germline V gene. This CDR3 has 15 amino acids. Trimming removed 0 bases at V and 8 bases at J, with 17 bases between.